The subject of this entry is one TCR beta chain. The antigen remains undetermined. These data are taken from a study of T-cell reconstitution after alpha-beta-depleted transplantation in children. Study-wide results and caveats: By one year post-transplant, T-cell counts and diversity largely arose from T cells that were newly produced. High day-60 TCRbeta diversity in some patients came from surviving recipient T cells and thymic progenitors.

Unique molecular identifiers tagged the TCRbeta library. TCRdb independently ran MiXCR on the PCR reads; one entry per CDR3 protein. The sample contains under 450,000 distinct CDR3 sequences, around 16% of which appear only once. Germline-derived CDR1 and CDR2 are DFQATT and SNEGSKA (reference sequence). Trimming at V came to 4 bases and at J to 5 bases, leaving 5 bases not matched to a gene. The CDR3 length is 14 residues. Sequences were derived from PBMCs, mostly from graft donor cells, sampled 360 days after TCRalphabeta/CD19-depleted stem cell transplant. The chain joins TRBV20-1 to TRBJ2-5; 12 nucleotides match TRBD1. This TCR derives from a boy under three years old who had a stem cell transplant for Wiskott-Aldrich syndrome, so the T cells may come from the graft donor. The CDR3 nucleotides are TGCAGTGCTATGGGACAGGGGGCCGGCGAGACCCAGTACTTC. Translating it yields CSAMGQGAGETQYF.